The clone carrying this T cell receptor beta chain was seen once. At one boundary the junction diverges from the germline segment, which might be a read error. This entry belongs to a study of CD8 T cells in Susac syndrome. Reverse transcription used 0.5 to 1 ug RNA and random hexamers. Using its own MiXCR run on the immunoSEQ multiplex PCR reads, TCRdb lists one record per CDR3 protein. This sample has around 190,000 distinct CDR3 sequences, with under 95% found just once. CDR1 is MDHEN and CDR2 is SYDVKM in the germline V gene. The CDR3 length is 11 residues. What was sequenced was CD4+ T cells from PBMCs. V gene TRBV28 combines with J gene TRBJ1-3; D is unresolved. The source is a human donor in good health. CDR3 protein: CASTSENTIYF. The CDR3 DNA sequence: TGTGCCAGCACCTCTGAAAACACCATATATTTT.